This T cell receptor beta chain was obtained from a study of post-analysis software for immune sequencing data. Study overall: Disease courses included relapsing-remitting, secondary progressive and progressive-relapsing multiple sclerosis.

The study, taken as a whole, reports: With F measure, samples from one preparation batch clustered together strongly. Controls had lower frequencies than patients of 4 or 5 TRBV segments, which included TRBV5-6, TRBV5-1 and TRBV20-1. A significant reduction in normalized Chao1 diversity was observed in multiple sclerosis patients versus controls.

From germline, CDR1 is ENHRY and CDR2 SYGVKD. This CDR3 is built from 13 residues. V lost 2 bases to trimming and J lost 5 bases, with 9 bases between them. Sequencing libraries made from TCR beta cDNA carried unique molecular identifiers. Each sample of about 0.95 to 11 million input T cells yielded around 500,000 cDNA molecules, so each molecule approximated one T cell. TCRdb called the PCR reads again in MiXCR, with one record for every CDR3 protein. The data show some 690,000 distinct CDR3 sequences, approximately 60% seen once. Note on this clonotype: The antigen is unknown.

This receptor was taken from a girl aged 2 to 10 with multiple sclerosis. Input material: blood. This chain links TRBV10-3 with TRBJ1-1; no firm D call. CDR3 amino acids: CAISEVGGTEAFF. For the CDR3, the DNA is TGTGCCATCAGTGAGGTGGGCGGGACTGAAGCTTTCTTT.